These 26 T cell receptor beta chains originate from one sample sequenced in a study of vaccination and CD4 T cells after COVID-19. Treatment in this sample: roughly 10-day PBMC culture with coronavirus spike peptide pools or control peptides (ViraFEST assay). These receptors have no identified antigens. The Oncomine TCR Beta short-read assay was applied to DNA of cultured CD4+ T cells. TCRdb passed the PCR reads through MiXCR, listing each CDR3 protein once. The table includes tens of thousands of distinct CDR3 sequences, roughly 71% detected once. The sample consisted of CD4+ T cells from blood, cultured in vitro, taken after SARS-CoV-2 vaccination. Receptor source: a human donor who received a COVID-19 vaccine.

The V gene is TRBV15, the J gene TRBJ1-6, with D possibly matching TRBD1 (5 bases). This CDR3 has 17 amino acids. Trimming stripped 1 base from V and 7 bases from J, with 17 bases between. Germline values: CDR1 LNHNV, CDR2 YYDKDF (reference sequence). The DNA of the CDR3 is TGTGCCACCAGCAGAGGGACCGGGGCCCCCGCAAATTCACCCCTCCACTTT. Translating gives CATSRGTGAPANSPLHF.

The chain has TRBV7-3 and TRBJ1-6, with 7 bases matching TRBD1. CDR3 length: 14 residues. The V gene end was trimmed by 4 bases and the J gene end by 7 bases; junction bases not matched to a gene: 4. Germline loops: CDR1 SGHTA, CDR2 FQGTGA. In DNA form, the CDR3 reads TGTGCCAGCAGCTCGACAGGGCGGAATTCACCCCTCCACTTT. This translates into CASSSTGRNSPLHF.

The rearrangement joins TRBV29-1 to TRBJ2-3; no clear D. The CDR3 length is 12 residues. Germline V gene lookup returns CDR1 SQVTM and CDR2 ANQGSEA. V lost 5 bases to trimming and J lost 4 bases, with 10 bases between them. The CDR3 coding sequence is TGCAGCGTTAGGGTGCGAGCAGATACGCAGTATTTT. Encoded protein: CSVRVRADTQYF.

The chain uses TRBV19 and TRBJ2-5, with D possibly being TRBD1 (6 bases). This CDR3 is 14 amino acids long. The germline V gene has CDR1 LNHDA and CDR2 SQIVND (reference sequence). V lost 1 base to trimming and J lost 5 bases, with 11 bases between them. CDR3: CASSIGGRRETQYF. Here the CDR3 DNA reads TGTGCCAGTAGTATAGGGGGGCGACGGGAGACCCAGTACTTC.

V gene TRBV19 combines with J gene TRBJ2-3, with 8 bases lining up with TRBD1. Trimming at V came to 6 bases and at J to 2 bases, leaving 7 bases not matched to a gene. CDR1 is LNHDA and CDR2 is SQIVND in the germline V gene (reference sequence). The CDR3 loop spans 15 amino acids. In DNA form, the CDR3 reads TGTGCCAGTAGCCAACAGGGGGGCGTCACAGATACGCAGTATTTT. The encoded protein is CASSQQGGVTDTQYF.

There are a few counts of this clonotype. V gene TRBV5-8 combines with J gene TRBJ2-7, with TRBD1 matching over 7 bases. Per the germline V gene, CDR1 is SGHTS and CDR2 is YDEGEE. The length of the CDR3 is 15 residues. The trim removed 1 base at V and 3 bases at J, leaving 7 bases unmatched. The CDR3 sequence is CASSLLGGAVYEQYF. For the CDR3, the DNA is TGTGCCAGCAGCTTGCTAGGGGGCGCCGTCTACGAGCAGTACTTC.

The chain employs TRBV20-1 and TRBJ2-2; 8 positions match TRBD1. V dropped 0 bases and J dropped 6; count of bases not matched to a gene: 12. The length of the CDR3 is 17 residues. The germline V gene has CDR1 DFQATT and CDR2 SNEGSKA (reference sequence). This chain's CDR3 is CSARDERTGRLAGELFF. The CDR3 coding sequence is TGCAGTGCTAGAGATGAACGGACAGGGCGGTTGGCCGGGGAGCTGTTTTTT.

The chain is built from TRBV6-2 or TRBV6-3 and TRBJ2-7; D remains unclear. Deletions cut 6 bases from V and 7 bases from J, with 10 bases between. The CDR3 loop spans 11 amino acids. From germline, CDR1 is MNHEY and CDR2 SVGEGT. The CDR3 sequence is CASRVNREQYF. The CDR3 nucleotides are TGTGCCAGCAGGGTAAACAGAGAGCAGTACTTC.

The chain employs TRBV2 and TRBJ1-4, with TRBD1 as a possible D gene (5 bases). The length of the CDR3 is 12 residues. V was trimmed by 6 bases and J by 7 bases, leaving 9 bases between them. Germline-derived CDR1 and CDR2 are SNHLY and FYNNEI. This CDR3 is CASSVRVEKLFF. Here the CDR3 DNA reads TGTGCCAGCAGCGTCAGGGTTGAAAAACTGTTTTTT. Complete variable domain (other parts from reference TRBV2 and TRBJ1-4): EPEVTQTPSHQVTQMGQEVILRCVPISNHLYFYWYRQILGQKVEFLVSFYNNEISEKSEIFDDQFSVERPDGSNFTLKIRSTKLEDSAMYFCASSVRVEKLFFGSGTQLSVL.

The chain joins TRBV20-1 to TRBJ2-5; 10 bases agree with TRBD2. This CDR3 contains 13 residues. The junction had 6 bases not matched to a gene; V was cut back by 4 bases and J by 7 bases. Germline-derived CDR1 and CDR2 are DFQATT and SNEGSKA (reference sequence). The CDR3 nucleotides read TGCAGTGCTAAGCTAGCGGGGGCAGGGACCCAGTACTTC. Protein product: CSAKLAGAGTQYF.

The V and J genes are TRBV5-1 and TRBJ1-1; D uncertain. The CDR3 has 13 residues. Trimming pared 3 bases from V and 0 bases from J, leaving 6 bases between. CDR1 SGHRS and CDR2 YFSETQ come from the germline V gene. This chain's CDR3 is CASSSFMNTEAFF. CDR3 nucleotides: TGCGCCAGCAGCTCGTTTATGAACACTGAAGCTTTCTTT.

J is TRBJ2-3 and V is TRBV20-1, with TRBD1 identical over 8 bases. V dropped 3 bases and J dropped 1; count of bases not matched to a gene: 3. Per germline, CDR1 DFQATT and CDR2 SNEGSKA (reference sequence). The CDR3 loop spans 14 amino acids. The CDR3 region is CSASWTGRTDTQYF. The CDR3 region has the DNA TGCAGTGCTAGTTGGACAGGGCGCACAGATACGCAGTATTTT.

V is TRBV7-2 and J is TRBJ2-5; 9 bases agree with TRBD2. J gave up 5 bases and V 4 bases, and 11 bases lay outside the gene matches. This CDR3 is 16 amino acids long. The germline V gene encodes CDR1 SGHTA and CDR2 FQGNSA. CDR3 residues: CASSWSSGGKAETQYF. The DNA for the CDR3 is TGTGCCAGCAGCTGGTCGAGCGGGGGGAAGGCGGAGACCCAGTACTTC.

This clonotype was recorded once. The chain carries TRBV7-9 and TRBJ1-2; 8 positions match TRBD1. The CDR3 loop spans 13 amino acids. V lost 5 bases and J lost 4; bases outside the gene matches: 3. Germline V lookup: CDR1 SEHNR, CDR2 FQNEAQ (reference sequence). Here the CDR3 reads CASSRQGTYGYTF. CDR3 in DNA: TGTGCCAGCAGCCGACAGGGGACCTATGGCTACACCTTC.

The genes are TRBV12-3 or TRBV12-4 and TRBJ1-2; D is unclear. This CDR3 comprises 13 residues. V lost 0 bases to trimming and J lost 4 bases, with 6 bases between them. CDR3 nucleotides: TGTGCCAGCAGTTTAGCCGGGCCCTATGGCTACACCTTC. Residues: CASSLAGPYGYTF.

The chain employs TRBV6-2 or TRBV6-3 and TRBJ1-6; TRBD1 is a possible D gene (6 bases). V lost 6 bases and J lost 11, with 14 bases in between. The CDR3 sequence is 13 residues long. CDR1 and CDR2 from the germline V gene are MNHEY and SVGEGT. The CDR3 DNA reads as TGTGCCAGCAGCCGACCAGGGGCGACACCCCTCCACTTT. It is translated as CASSRPGATPLHF.

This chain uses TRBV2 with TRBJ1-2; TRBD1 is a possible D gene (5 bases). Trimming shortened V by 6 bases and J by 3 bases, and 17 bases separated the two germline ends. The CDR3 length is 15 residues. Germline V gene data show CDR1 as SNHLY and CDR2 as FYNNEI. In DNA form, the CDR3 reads TGTGCCAGCAGCGACAGAGTGTTCAGGGACTATGGCTACACCTTC. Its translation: CASSDRVFRDYGYTF.

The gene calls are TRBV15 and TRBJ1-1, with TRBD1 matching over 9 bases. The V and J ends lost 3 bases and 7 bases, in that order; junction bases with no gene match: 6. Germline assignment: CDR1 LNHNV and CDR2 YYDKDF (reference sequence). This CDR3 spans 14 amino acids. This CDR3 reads CATSRGGQGVEAFF. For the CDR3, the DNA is TGTGCCACCAGCAGGGGGGGACAGGGTGTTGAAGCTTTCTTT. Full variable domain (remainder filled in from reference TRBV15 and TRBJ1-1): DAMVIQNPRYQVTQFGKPVTLSCSQTLNHNVMYWYQQKSSQAPKLLFHYYDKDFNNEADTPDNFQSRRPNTSFCFLDIRSPGLGDTAMYLCATSRGGQGVEAFFGQGTRLTVV.

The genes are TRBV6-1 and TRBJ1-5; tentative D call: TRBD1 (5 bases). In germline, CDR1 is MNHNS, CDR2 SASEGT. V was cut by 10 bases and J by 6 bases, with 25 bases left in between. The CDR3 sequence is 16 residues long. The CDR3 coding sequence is TGTGCCACCAGGCCTGGACCGTTGGGGGGGGGTCAGCCCCAGCATTTT. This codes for CATRPGPLGGGQPQHF.

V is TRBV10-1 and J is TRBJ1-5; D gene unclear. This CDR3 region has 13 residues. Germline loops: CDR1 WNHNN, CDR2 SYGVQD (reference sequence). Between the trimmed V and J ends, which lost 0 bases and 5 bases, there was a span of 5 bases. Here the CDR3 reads CASSESIDQPQHF. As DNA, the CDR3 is TGCGCCAGCAGTGAGTCGATAGATCAGCCCCAGCATTTT.

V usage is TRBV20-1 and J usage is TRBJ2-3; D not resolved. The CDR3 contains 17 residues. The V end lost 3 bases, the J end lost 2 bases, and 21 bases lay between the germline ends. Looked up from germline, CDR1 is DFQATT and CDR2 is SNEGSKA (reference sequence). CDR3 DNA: TGCAGTGCTAGTCACACCACGGATACCAAATTCACAGATACGCAGTATTTT. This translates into CSASHTTDTKFTDTQYF.

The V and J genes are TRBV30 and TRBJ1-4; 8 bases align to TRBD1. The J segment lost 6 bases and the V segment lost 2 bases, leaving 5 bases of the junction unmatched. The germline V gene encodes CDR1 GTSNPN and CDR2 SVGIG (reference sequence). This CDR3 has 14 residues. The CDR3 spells CAWSFDRGHEKLFF. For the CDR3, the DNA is TGTGCCTGGAGTTTTGACAGGGGACATGAAAAACTGTTTTTT.

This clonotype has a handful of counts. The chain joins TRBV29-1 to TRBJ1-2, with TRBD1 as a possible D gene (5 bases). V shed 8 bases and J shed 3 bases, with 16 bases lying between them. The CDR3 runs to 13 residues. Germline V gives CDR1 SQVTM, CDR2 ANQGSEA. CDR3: CSTSITGHYGYTF. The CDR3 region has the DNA TGCAGCACAAGCATCACAGGACACTATGGCTACACCTTC. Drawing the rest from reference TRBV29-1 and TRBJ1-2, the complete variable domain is SAVISQKPSRDICQRGTSLTIQCQVDSQVTMMFWYRQQPGQSLTLIATANQGSEATYESGFVIDKFPISRPNLTFSTLTVSNMSPEDSSIYLCSTSITGHYGYTFGSGTRLTVV.

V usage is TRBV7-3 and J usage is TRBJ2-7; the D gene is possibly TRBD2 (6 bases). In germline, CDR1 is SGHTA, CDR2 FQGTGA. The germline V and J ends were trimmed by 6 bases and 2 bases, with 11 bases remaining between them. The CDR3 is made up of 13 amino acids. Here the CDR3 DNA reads TGTGCCAGCAGTTTAGCGGTTGCCTACGAGCAGTACTTC. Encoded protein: CASSLAVAYEQYF.

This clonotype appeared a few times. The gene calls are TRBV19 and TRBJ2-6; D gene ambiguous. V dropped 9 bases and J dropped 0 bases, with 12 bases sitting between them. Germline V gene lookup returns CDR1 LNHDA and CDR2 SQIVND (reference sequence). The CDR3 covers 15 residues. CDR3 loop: CASDVRSSGANVLTF. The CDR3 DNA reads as TGTGCCAGCGATGTCAGGAGCTCTGGGGCCAACGTCCTGACTTTC.

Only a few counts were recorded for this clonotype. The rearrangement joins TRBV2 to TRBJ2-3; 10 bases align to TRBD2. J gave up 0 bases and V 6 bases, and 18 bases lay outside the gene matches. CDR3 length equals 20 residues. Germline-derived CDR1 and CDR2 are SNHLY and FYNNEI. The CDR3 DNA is TGTGCCAGCAGATCCAACCCAACTAGCGGGGTACTTTCTAGCACAGATACGCAGTATTTT. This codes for CASRSNPTSGVLSSTDTQYF.